This T cell receptor beta chain stems from a study of cytomegalovirus exposure and HLA in healthy donors. PCR used 60 Vbeta primers and 13 Jbeta primers. Here immunoSEQ multiplex PCR was the method, and the copy in TCRdb shows in-frame clones only, minus some. The sample shows 150,000 to 200,000 clones, roughly 85% of them seen only once. CDR1 and CDR2 (germline): WSHSY, SAAADI. Trimming pared 6 bases from V and 7 bases from J, leaving 15 bases between. The CDR3 is 13 amino acids. The TCR comes from a woman aged 45 to 65 in good health and CMV-seronegative. The sequencing input was PBMCs. The chain uses TRBV10-2 and TRBJ1-2; maybe TRBD1 (6 bases). CDR3 bases: TGCGCCAGCAGGACCAGGGGTGGACCTGGCTACACCTTC. Protein: CASRTRGGPGYTF.